This T cell receptor beta chain was documented in a study of T cell repertoires in cytomegalovirus infection. This clonotype is a singleton in its sample. The antigen remains undetermined. The CDR3 is 14 amino acids. CDR1 and CDR2 (germline): MDHEN, SYDVKM. V was trimmed by 1 base and J by 1 base, leaving 7 bases between them. Each CDR3 protein is one row after TCRdb ran MiXCR on the reads. Here the sample spans roughly 78,000 distinct CDR3 sequences, approximately 39% being singletons. The gene calls are TRBV28 and TRBJ1-1, with D uncertain. Here the sequenced sample was CD8+ T cells from cultured PBMCs, taken from culture after CMV antigen stimulation. This TCR was sampled from a human donor in good health (CMV status not recorded). Some clones in this sample may be carry-over from other donors' samples. CDR3 DNA: TGTGCCAGCAGTTTATCAGAGACGAACACTGAAGCTTTCTTT. It translates to CASSLSETNTEAFF. Using reference TRBV28 and TRBJ1-1 for the parts outside the CDR3, the full variable domain is DVKVTQSSRYLVKRTGEKVFLECVQDMDHENMFWYRQDPGLGLRLIYFSYDVKMKEKGDIPEGYSVSREKKERFSLILESASTNQTSMYLCASSLSETNTEAFFGQGTRLTVV.